This note documents a single T cell receptor beta chain sequence. Sequenced by immunoSEQ multiplex PCR; TCRdb stores in-frame clones only, minus some. The sample records 60,000 to 65,000 clones, 85% being singletons. This sample was included in a study of control samples from healthy donors and cancer patients. V gave up 3 bases and J gave up 7 bases, with 16 bases separating them. CDR3 length: 14 residues. Germline values: CDR1 DFQATT, CDR2 SNEGSKA (reference sequence). This sequence originates from a man between 40 and 49 years old in good health. The chain uses TRBV20-1 and TRBJ1-5; D call uncertain. Sequenced input: blood. The CDR3 spells CSASSDFKGQPQHF. CDR3 nucleotides: TGCAGTGCTAGTTCCGACTTTAAGGGCCAGCCCCAGCATTTT.